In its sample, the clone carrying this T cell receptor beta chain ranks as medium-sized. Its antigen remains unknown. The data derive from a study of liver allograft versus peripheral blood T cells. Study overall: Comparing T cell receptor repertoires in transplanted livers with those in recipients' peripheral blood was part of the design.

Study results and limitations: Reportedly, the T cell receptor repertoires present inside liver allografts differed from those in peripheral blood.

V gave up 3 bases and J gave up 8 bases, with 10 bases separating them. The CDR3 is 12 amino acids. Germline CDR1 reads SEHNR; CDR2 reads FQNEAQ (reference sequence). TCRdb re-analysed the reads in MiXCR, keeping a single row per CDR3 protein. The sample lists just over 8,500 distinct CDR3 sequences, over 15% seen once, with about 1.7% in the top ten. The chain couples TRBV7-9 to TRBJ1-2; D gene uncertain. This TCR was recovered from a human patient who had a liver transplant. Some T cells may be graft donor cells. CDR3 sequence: CASSLDQEGYTF. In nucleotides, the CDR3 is TGTGCCAGCAGCTTGGACCAAGAGGGCTACACCTTC.